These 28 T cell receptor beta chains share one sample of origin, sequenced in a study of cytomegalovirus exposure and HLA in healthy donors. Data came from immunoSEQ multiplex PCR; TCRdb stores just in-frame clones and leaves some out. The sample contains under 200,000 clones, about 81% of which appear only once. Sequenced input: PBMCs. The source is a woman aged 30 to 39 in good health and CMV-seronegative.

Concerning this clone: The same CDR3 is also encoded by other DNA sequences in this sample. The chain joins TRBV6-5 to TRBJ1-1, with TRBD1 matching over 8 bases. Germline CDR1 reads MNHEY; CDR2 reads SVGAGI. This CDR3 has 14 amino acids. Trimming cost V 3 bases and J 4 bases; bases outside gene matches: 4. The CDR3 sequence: CASSYSTGGTEAFF. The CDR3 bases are TGTGCCAGCAGTTATTCTACAGGGGGCACTGAAGCTTTCTTT.

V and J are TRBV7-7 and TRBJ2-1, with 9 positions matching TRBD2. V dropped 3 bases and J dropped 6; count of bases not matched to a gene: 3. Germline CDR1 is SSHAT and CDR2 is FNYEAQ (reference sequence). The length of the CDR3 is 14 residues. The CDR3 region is CASSFSSGVNEQFF. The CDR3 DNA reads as TGTGCCAGCAGCTTTTCTAGCGGGGTCAATGAGCAGTTCTTC. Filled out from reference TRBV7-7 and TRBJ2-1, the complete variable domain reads GAGVSQSPRYKVTKRGQDVTLRCDPISSHATLYWYQQALGQGPEFLTYFNYEAQPDKSGLPSDRFSAERPEGSISTLTIQRTEQRDSAMYRCASSFSSGVNEQFFGPGTRLTVL.

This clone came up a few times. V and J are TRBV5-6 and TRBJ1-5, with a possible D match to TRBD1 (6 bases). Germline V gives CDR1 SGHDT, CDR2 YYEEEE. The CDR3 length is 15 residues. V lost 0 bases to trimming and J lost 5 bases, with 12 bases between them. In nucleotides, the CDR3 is TGTGCCAGCAGCTTGGCCAGGGGTTTGGATCAGCCCCAGCATTTT. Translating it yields CASSLARGLDQPQHF.

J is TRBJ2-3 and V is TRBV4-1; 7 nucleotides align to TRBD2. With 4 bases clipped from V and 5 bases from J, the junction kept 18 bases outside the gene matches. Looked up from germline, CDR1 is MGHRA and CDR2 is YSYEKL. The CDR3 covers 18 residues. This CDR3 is CASSPQIRGLRDVDTQYF. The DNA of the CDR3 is TGCGCCAGCAGCCCACAAATTAGGGGACTAAGGGATGTAGATACGCAGTATTTT.

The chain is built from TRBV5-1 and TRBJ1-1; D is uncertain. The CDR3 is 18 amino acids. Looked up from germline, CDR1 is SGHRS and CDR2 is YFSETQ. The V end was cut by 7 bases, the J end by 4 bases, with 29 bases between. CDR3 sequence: CASGSGVIRSQRVTEAFF. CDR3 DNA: TGCGCCAGCGGCAGCGGGGTGATTAGATCCCAGCGGGTCACTGAAGCTTTCTTT.

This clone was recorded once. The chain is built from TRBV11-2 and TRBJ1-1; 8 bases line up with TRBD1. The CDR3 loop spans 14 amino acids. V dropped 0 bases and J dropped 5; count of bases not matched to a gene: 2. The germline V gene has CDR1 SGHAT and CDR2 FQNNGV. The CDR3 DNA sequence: TGTGCCAGCAGCTTAGAACAGGGGGGGACTGAAGCTTTCTTT. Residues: CASSLEQGGTEAFF. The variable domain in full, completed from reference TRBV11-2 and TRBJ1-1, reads EAGVAQSPRYKIIEKRQSVAFWCNPISGHATLYWYQQILGQGPKLLIQFQNNGVVDDSQLPKDRFSAERLKGVDSTLKIQPAKLEDSAVYLCASSLEQGGTEAFFGQGTRLTVV.

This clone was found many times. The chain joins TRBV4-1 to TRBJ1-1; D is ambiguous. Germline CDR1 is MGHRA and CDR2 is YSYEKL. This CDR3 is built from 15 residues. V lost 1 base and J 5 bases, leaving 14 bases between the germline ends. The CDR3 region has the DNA TGCGCCAGCAGCCAAGGACCGCGAGGGAGGACTGAAGCTTTCTTT. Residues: CASSQGPRGRTEAFF.

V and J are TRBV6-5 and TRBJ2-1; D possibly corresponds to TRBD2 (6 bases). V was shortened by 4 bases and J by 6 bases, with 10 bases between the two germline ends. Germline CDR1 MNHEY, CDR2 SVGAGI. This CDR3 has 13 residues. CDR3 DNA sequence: TGTGCCAGCAGTTTGGGACTTCTCAATGAGCAGTTCTTC. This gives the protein CASSLGLLNEQFF.

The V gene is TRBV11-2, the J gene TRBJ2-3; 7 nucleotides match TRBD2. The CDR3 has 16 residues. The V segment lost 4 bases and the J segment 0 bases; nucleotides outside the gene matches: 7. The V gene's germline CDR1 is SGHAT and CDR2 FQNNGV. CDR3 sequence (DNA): TGTGCCAGCAGCTCGGAAGCGGGGTATAGCACAGATACGCAGTATTTT. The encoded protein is CASSSEAGYSTDTQYF.

The DNA for the CDR3 is TGCGCCAGCAGCTGGACTAGCCCCGAGGATACGCAGTATTTT. Protein sequence: CASSWTSPEDTQYF. The gene calls are TRBV5-1 and TRBJ2-3; 8 bases are a match to TRBD2. Germline CDR1 is SGHRS and CDR2 is YFSETQ. This CDR3 is 14 amino acids long. Trimming cost V 3 bases and J 6 bases; bases outside gene matches: 6.

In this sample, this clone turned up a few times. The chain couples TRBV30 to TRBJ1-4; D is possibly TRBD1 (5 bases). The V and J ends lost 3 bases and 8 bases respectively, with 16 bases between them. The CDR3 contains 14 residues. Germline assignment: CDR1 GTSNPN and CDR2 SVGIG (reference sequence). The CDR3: CAWSAPGLEEKLFF. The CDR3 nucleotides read TGTGCCTGGAGCGCACCGGGACTTGAGGAAAAACTGTTTTTT.

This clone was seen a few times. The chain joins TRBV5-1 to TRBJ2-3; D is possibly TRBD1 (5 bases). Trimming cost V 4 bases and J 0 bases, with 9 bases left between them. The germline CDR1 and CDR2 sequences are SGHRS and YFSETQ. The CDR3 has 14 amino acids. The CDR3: CASSDRTSTDTQYF. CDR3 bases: TGCGCCAGCAGCGACAGAACTAGCACAGATACGCAGTATTTT.

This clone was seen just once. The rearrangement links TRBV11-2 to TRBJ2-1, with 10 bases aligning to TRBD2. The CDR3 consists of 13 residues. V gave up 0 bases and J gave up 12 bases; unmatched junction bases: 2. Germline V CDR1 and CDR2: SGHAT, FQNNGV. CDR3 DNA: TGTGCCAGCAGCTTAGACCCTAGCGGGGGGCAGTTCTTC. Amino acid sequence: CASSLDPSGGQFF.

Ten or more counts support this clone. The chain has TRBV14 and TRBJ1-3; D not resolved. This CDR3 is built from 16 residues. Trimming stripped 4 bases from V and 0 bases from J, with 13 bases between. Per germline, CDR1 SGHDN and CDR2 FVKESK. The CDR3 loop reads CASSPRGVYSGNTIYF. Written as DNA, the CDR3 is TGTGCCAGCAGCCCTCGGGGTGTATACTCTGGAAACACCATATATTTT.

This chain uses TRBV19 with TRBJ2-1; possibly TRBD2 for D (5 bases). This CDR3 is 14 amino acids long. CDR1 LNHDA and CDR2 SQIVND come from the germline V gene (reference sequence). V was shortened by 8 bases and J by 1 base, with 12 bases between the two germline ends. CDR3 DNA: TGTGCCAGTTCCCGGGGTGGGTCCTACAATGAGCAGTTCTTC. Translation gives CASSRGGSYNEQFF.

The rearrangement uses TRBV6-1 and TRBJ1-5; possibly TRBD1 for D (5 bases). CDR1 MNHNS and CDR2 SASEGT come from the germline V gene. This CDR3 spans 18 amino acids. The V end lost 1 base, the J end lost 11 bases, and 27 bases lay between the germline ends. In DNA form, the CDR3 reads TGTGCCAGCAGTGAAGGGGCATTCGGCACTATTACGACGGGGGCCCAGCATTTT. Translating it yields CASSEGAFGTITTGAQHF.

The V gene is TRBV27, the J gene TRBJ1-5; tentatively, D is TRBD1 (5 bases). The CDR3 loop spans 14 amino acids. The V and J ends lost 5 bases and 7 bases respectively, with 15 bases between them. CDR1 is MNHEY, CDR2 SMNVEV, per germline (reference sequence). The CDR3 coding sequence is TGTGCCAGCAGTCCCCCAGGGCTAGGACAGCCCCAGCATTTT. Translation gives CASSPPGLGQPQHF.

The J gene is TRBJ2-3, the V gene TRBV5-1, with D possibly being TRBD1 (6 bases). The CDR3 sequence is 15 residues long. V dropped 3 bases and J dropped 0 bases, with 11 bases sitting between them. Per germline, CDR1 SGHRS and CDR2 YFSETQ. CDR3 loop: CASSSGHLSTDTQYF. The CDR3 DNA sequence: TGCGCCAGCAGCTCGGGACATCTGAGCACAGATACGCAGTATTTT.

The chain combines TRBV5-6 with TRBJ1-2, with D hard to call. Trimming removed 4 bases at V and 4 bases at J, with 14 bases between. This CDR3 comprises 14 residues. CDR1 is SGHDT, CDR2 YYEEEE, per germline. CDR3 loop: CASSPNREVYGYTF. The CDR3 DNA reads TGTGCCAGCAGCCCGAATAGGGAGGTCTATGGCTACACCTTC.

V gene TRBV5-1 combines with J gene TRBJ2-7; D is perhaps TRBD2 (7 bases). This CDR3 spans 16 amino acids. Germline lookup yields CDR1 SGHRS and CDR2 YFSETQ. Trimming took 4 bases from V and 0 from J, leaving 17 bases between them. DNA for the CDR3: TGCGCCAGCAGCCAAGGGGGGGGCCGAAGCTCCTACGAGCAGTACTTC. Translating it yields CASSQGGGRSSYEQYF. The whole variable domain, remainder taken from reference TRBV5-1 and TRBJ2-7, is KAGVTQTPRYLIKTRGQQVTLSCSPISGHRSVSWYQQTPGQGLQFLFEYFSETQRNKGNFPGRFSGRQFSNSRSEMNVSTLELGDSALYLCASSQGGGRSSYEQYFGPGTRLTVT.

The CDR3 DNA reads TGTGCCAGCAGCTCACGGGACACTGAAGCTTTCTTT. Amino acid sequence: CASSSRDTEAFF. The gene calls are TRBV5-5 and TRBJ1-1; D not certain. The CDR3 runs to 12 residues. Trimming took 3 bases from V and 3 from J, leaving 6 bases between them. Looked up from germline, CDR1 is SGHKS and CDR2 is YYEKEE (reference sequence).

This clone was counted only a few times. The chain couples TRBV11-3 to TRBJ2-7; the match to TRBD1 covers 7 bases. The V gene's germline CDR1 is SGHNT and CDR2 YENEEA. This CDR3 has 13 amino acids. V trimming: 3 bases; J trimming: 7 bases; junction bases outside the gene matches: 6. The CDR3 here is CASSFEGAREQYF. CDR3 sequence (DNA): TGTGCCAGCAGCTTCGAGGGGGCACGGGAGCAGTACTTC. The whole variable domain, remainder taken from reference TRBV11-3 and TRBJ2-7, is EAGVVQSPRYKIIEKKQPVAFWCNPISGHNTLYWYLQNLGQGPELLIRYENEEAVDDSQLPKDRFSAERLKGVDSTLKIQPAELGDSAVYLCASSFEGAREQYFGPGTRLTVT.

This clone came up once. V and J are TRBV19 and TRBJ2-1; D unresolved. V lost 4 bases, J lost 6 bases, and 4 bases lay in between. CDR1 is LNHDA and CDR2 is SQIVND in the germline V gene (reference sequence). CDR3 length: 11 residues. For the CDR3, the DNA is TGTGCCAGTAGTACCCTCAATGAGCAGTTCTTC. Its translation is CASSTLNEQFF.

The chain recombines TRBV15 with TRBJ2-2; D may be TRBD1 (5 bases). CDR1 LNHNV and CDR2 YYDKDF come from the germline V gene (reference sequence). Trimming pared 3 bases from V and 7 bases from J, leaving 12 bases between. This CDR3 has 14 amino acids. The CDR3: CATSRVVQGGELFF. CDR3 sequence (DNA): TGTGCCACCAGCAGGGTCGTTCAGGGCGGGGAGCTGTTTTTT.

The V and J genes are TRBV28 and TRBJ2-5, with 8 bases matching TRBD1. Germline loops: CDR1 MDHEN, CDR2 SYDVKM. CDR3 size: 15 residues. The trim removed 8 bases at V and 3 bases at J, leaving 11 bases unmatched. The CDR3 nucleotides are TGTGCCAGCTTTTCAGGGGGCGCTGGGGAAGAGACCCAGTACTTC. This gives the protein CASFSGGAGEETQYF.

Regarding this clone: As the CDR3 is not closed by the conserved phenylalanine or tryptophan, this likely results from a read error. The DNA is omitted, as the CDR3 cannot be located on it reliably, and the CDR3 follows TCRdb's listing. This CDR3 is CASSFPLGGP. This chain links TRBV28 with TRBJ1-2. A total of 10 residues make up the CDR3, ends included. Per germline, CDR1 MDHEN and CDR2 SYDVKM.

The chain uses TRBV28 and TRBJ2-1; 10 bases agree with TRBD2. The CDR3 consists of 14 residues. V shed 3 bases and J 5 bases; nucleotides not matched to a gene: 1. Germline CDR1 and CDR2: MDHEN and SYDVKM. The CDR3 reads CASSFTSGDNEQFF. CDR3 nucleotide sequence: TGTGCCAGCAGTTTCACTAGCGGGGACAATGAGCAGTTCTTC. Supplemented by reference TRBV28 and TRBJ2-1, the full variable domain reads DVKVTQSSRYLVKRTGEKVFLECVQDMDHENMFWYRQDPGLGLRLIYFSYDVKMKEKGDIPEGYSVSREKKERFSLILESASTNQTSMYLCASSFTSGDNEQFFGPGTRLTVL.

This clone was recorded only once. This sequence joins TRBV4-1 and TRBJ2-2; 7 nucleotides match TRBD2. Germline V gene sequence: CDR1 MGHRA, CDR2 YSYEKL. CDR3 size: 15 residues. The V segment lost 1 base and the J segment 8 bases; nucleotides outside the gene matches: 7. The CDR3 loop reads CASSQVGTTNGELFF. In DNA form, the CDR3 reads TGCGCCAGCAGCCAAGTAGGGACTACCAATGGGGAGCTGTTTTTT.